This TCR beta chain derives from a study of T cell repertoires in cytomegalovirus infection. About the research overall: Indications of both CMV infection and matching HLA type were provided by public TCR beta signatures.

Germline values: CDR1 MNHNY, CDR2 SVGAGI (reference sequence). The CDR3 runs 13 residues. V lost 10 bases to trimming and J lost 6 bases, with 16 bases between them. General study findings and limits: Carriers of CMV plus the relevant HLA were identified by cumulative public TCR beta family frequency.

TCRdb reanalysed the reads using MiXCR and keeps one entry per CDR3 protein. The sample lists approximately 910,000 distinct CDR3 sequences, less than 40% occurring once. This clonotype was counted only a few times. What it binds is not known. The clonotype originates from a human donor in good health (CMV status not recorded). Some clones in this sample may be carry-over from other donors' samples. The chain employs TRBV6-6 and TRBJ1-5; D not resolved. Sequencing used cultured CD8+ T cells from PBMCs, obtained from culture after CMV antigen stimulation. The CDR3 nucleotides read TGTGCCATCCAAACTGGGGTGGGTCAGCCCCAGCATTTT. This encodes CAIQTGVGQPQHF.